Presented here are 13 T cell receptor beta chains from one specimen sequenced in a study of STAT5B mutations in CD4+ large granular lymphocyte leukemia. Repertoires were generated with immunoSEQ multiplex PCR, while TCRdb's copy carries only in-frame clones and drops some. Counted here are 23,000 or so clones, about 80% occurring once; the ten biggest clones make up approximately 4.1%. The sample consisted of CD4+ T cells from blood buffy coats. The receptors derive from a human donor in good health.

The V and J genes are TRBV6-6 and TRBJ1-5, with D possibly being TRBD1 (5 bases). Germline values: CDR1 MNHNY, CDR2 SVGAGI (reference sequence). Trimming shortened V by 9 bases and J by 6 bases, and 15 bases separated the two germline ends. The CDR3 loop spans 13 amino acids. CDR3 sequence reads: CASLPLRGQPQHF. The CDR3 DNA is TGTGCCAGTTTACCCCTTAGGGGTCAGCCCCAGCATTTT.

The chain joins TRBV9 to TRBJ2-3; D possibly corresponds to TRBD1 (6 bases). This CDR3 comprises 16 residues. Germline-derived CDR1 and CDR2 are SGDLS and YYNGEE. V dropped 0 bases and J dropped 1 base, with 12 bases sitting between them. The chain's CDR3 is CASSVVTGKGTDTQYF. The CDR3 bases are TGTGCCAGCAGCGTAGTTACAGGGAAGGGCACAGATACGCAGTATTTT.

This clone was counted only a few times. The V gene is TRBV10-1, the J gene TRBJ2-7; TRBD2 matches 14 bases. The V gene end was trimmed by 0 bases and the J gene end by 12 bases; junction bases not matched to a gene: 4. Germline V gives CDR1 WNHNN, CDR2 SYGVQD (reference sequence). The CDR3 runs 14 residues. The CDR3 sequence: CASSESGTSGRWYF. In nucleotides, the CDR3 is TGCGCCAGCAGTGAGTCCGGGACTAGCGGGAGATGGTACTTC.

This clone was counted a single time. V is TRBV11-2 and J is TRBJ2-4; D might be TRBD1 (6 bases). V was cut by 5 bases and J by 1 base, with 12 bases left in between. The CDR3 has 15 amino acids. The V gene's germline CDR1 is SGHAT and CDR2 FQNNGV. The CDR3, as DNA: TGTGCCAGCAGCAGAGACCAGGGGGCCAAAAACATTCAGTACTTC. It specifies CASSRDQGAKNIQYF.

This clone was detected only once. J is TRBJ2-7 and V is TRBV11-2; tentative D call: TRBD2 (5 bases). The CDR3 covers 15 residues. Trimming took 0 bases from V and 4 from J, leaving 13 bases between them. CDR1 is SGHAT, CDR2 FQNNGV, per germline. The CDR3 reads CASSLDHGNRYEQYF. The CDR3 coding sequence is TGTGCCAGCAGCTTAGATCACGGGAATCGGTACGAGCAGTACTTC.

This chain's CDR3 is CASSQQGYEQYF. Written as DNA, the CDR3 is TGTGCCAGCAGCCAACAGGGTTACGAGCAGTACTTC. The chain couples TRBV6-6 to TRBJ2-7; a possible D gene is TRBD1 (6 bases). This CDR3 spans 12 amino acids. The ends were cut back, 6 bases at V and 4 bases at J, with 10 bases in the middle. Per the germline V gene, CDR1 is MNHNY and CDR2 is SVGAGI (reference sequence).

The chain is built from TRBV2 and TRBJ1-1; no definite D call. Trimming stripped 7 bases from V and 3 bases from J, with 15 bases between. The germline gives CDR1 SNHLY, CDR2 FYNNEI. The CDR3 length is 14 residues. The CDR3 is CASTTLDTYTEAFF. Written as DNA, the CDR3 is TGTGCCAGCACCACACTCGACACTTACACTGAAGCTTTCTTT. Based on the CDR3 plus reference TRBV2 and TRBJ1-1, the full variable domain is EPEVTQTPSHQVTQMGQEVILRCVPISNHLYFYWYRQILGQKVEFLVSFYNNEISEKSEIFDDQFSVERPDGSNFTLKIRSTKLEDSAMYFCASTTLDTYTEAFFGQGTRLTVV.

This sequence joins TRBV6-6 and TRBJ2-7; a weak D match, TRBD1 (6 bases). CDR1 and CDR2 from the germline V gene are MNHNY and SVGAGI (reference sequence). This CDR3 has 13 residues. The V end was cut by 7 bases, the J end by 3 bases, with 13 bases between. The CDR3, as DNA: TGTGCCAGCAATCGACAGGCTATCTACGAGCAGTACTTC. Translated, it gives CASNRQAIYEQYF.

The rearrangement uses TRBV11-2 and TRBJ2-1, with 8 bases aligning to TRBD2. The J segment lost 15 bases and the V segment lost 5 bases, leaving 6 bases of the junction unmatched. CDR3 length equals 11 residues. CDR1 and CDR2 (germline): SGHAT, FQNNGV. CDR3 nucleotide sequence: TGTGCCAGCAGCCCGGGACTAGTGGCGTTCTTC. Encoded protein: CASSPGLVAFF. The full variable domain, completed using reference TRBV11-2 and TRBJ2-1, is EAGVAQSPRYKIIEKRQSVAFWCNPISGHATLYWYQQILGQGPKLLIQFQNNGVVDDSQLPKDRFSAERLKGVDSTLKIQPAKLEDSAVYLCASSPGLVAFFGPGTRLTVL.

This chain's CDR3 is CASSLRADQETQYF. CDR3 sequence (DNA): TGCGCCAGCAGCTTGAGGGCGGACCAAGAGACCCAGTACTTC. The rearrangement uses TRBV5-1 and TRBJ2-5; D uncertain. The CDR3 has 14 amino acids. CDR1 is SGHRS and CDR2 is YFSETQ in the germline V gene. V was pared by 1 base and J by 0 bases, with 7 bases between.

The chain has TRBV11-3 and TRBJ2-3; no reliable D call. The CDR3 contains 13 residues. Per the germline V gene, CDR1 is SGHNT and CDR2 is YENEEA. V was pared by 2 bases and J by 1 base, with 4 bases between. CDR3 nucleotides: TGTGCCAGCAGCTTATTTCGCACAGATACGCAGTATTTT. This gives the protein CASSLFRTDTQYF.

The genes are TRBV18 and TRBJ2-1, with D possibly matching TRBD2 (5 bases). Germline values: CDR1 KGHSH, CDR2 LQKENI. Trimming cost V 2 bases and J 4 bases, with 15 bases left between them. There are 16 residues in the CDR3. CDR3 DNA sequence: TGTGCCAGCTCACCATTGACTAATGAACTATACAATGAGCAGTTCTTC. Translated, it gives CASSPLTNELYNEQFF.

The V and J genes are TRBV25-1 and TRBJ1-2, with 7 bases that match TRBD1. This CDR3 is 13 amino acids long. Per the germline V gene, CDR1 is MGHDK and CDR2 is SYGVNS. The ends lost 4 bases at V and 8 bases at J; junction bases unmatched: 7. Here the CDR3 reads CASSVPGTAGYTF. In DNA form, the CDR3 reads TGTGCCAGCAGTGTGCCCGGGACAGCGGGCTACACCTTC.